The present TCR beta chain was sequenced within a study of blood T cell repertoires in COVID-19 (dated by TCRdb to between 2020 and 2021). Some background on the complete study: The collaborator samples originated in the United States, Italy and Spain and spanned the acute and convalescent phases of COVID-19. The prospective study material was composed of cDNA or gDNA derived from T cells, B-cell-depleted T cells, or PBMCs. Deeply sampled blood TCRbeta repertoires from subjects exposed to, actively infected with, or recovered from COVID-19 were included in the dataset. The repertoires were released in a freely available public database meant as a resource for research on the immune response to SARS-CoV-2. Samples came from the ongoing ImmuneRACE study (first 160 participants) plus 1,254 subjects from 6 global collaborators. Sample metadata almost always included a de-identified subject ID, COVID-19 status, age in years and sex. Where available, HLA class I and class II types were taken from metadata supplied by the sample provider and were not determined by assay-based typing. General study outcomes and caveats: Clinical and demographic metadata were provided uncurated, with the amount varying by source and participant.

This clone was seen repeatedly, ten times or more. Its antigen has not been determined. Base qualities are not recorded, but no much larger clone differs from it by a single base. Via the germline V gene, CDR1 is SGHDT and CDR2 YYEEEE. Reading from cysteine to phenylalanine, the CDR3 counts 13 amino acids. Solely the CDR3 DNA is kept, with 39 bases framed from the first base. TCRbeta CDR3 regions were amplified from genomic DNA by means of the immunoSEQ Assay, a bias-controlled multiplex PCR. The original pipeline was this. The number of nucleated cells in each sample was estimated by amplification of reference gene primers within the assay. To quantify the absolute abundance of each unique TCRbeta CDR3 rearrangement, sequence reads were collapsed and filtered. For each sample, productive Simpson clonality was calculated by taking the square root of Simpson's diversity index across productive rearrangements. Entries here come from immuneACCESS through TCRdb and include only in-frame sequences with V and J called. Some clones fail to appear in such tables; in the studies checked, an unresolved V gene covers under half of the shortfall, and the cause of the remainder is unknown. That table supplies the V and J calls and clone size; D and trimming were determined from the DNA. This sample has some 460,000 clones in its table, and 70% to 90% of those were observed once. The top ten clones comprise almost 2% of the sample.

Participants in the prospective study were aged roughly 18 to 100 years, lived in some 24 United States geographic areas, and enrolled through a virtual design. In the prospective study, cohorts were assigned on the basis of participant-reported clinical history obtained from a screening survey and a study questionnaire. In the prospective study, whole blood, serum and a nasopharyngeal or oropharyngeal swab were collected from each participant by mobile phlebotomists. Prospective study participants could optionally give additional blood draws and questionnaires over an approximately two-month period. Blood samples from the prospective study were shipped frozen or at room temperature prior to DNA extraction.

The sequenced material came from PBMCs or T cells enriched from blood (not recorded which). This TCR derives from a woman in her late teens or twenties with acute COVID-19. The chain is made from TRBV5-6 and TRBJ2-1; a stretch of 9 junction bases matches TRBD2. The nucleotide sequence reads as follows: TGTGCTGGCGGGAGGGCAACCTACAATGAGCAGTTCTTC. Translated, this gives CAGGRATYNEQFF.